This TCR beta chain was recorded in a study of radiation and T cells in renal cell carcinoma (dated by TCRdb to the early 2020s). Looking at the study overall: The samples were drawn from a clinical trial, where primary renal cell carcinomas were treated with 15 Gy of stereotactic body radiation therapy and then removed by nephrectomy 4 weeks afterward. In total, roughly 53 samples underwent TCR beta sequencing: 25 or so tumors plus 27 peripheral blood samples. A total of 4 million to 5 million unique CDR3 nucleotide sequences, encoding fewer than 3,000,000 unique CDR3 amino acid sequences, were found across all 50 or so samples. Broad study findings and their caveats: With a single-armed trial design, the study had no way to address how radiation dose or scheduling affects the TCR repertoire. In blood, the top tumor clonotypes increased between baseline and 2 weeks post-radiation and then shrank by 4 weeks, which suggests that tumor-resident clones expanded only transiently. Blood repertoire dynamics were not followed beyond 4 weeks after treatment. Because pretreatment tumor biopsies were not available, the study could not determine whether clonotypes were already present within the tumor at baseline.

Counted from cysteine to phenylalanine, this CDR3 has 14 amino acids. CDR3 DNA is the only sequence kept; it has 42 bases, read in frame from the first base. The germline V gene encodes CDR1 LNHNV and CDR2 YYDKDF (reference sequence). V is cut back by 8 bases and J by 9 bases, with 6 bases in the junction unmatched. In light of the paper, this sample's time point label describes: blood 2 weeks post-SBRT. This specimen's treatment or condition label, interpreted: 15 Gy SBRT to primary tumor, nephrectomy 4 weeks later. To track tumor-enriched clonotypes, serial peripheral blood was sampled from radiation-treated patients at baseline and at 2 weeks and 4 weeks after SBRT. All patients had renal cell carcinoma with clear cell pathology. The QIAamp DNA Blood Mini Kit (Qiagen) was used to prepare genomic DNA for TCR sequencing. The analyses included only samples that passed all quality control checks. Following the manufacturer's recommendations, the immunoSEQ kit was used to generate TCR beta libraries from genomic DNA. Library preparation used a first multiplex PCR with proprietary primers, then a second PCR adding unique barcodes, with bead cleanups after each round. Each sample batch included a kit-provided positive control reaction and a negative control reaction. The final libraries were assessed on an Agilent 4200 TapeStation D1000 ScreenTape, pooled by volume, and quantified by qPCR. Sequencing ran on an Illumina NextSeq500 with a MidOutput 150-cycle cartridge, using 156 Read1 and 15 Index1 cycles with kit custom primers. The pooled library was loaded at roughly 0.9 pM with about 20% PhiX control spiked in. Turning to the authors' computational methods: The vendor-processed data were analyzed in R, and a clonotype was defined as all T cells that share the same CDR3 nucleotide sequence. In the clone abundance analyses, frequencies in each sample were normalized to that sample's 10,000 most abundant clones. Public T cell clones, which averaged fewer than five per sample, were removed prior to analysis. A difference in abundance of at least 32-fold between compartments was used to define tumor-enriched and baseline blood-enriched clonotypes. Clonotypes expanded or contracted between blood time points were identified with a beta-binomial differential abundance model. Tumor-blood repertoire similarity was measured with the Baroni-Urbani and Buser coefficient, and group comparisons used two-tailed Wilcoxon tests in R. Sourced from immuneACCESS, this table was stored by TCRdb with only in-frame sequences that have V and J called. A share of the clones is absent; for the studies checked, an unresolved V gene accounts for under half, and the remainder has no known explanation. For V, J and clone size, that table is used; D and trimming come from the DNA. This sample comprises tens of thousands of clones, around 81% of them detected only once. The ten largest account for over 6% of the sample.

Note on this clone: Its antigen is currently not known. Per-nucleotide qualities are absent, and no much larger clonotype sits a single base away.

This clonotype was sampled from a man aged 60 to 69 with renal cell carcinoma. Sequenced here: blood, sampled from a patient whose treatment included radiotherapy and nephrectomy. The chain uses TRBV15 and TRBJ2-1, with 14 middle bases fitting TRBD2. For the CDR3, the sequence is CATQAGLAGAEQFF. The bases read TGTGCCACCCAGGCGGGACTAGCGGGAGCTGAGCAGTTCTTC. Extended through the reference TRBV15 and TRBJ2-1 proteins, this CDR3 yields the full variable domain: DAMVIQNPRYQVTQFGKPVTLSCSQTLNHNVMYWYQQKSSQAPKLLFHYYDKDFNNEADTPDNFQSRRPNTSFCFLDIRSPGLGDTAMYLCATQAGLAGAEQFFGPGTRLTVL.